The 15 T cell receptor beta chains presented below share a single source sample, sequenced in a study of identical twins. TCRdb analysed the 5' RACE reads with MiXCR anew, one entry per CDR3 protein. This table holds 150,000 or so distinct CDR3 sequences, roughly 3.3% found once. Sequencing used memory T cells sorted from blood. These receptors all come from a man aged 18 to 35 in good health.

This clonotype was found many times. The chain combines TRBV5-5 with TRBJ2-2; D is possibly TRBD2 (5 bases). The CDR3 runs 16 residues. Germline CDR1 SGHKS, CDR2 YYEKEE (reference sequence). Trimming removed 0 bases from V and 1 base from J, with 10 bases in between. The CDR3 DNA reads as TGTGCCAGCAGCTTGGTGAGAGGGATGAACACCGGGGAGCTGTTTTTT. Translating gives CASSLVRGMNTGELFF.

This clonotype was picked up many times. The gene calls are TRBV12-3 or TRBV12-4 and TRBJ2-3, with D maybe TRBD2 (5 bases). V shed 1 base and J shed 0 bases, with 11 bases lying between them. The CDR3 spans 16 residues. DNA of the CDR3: TGTGCCAGCAGTTTAGGGTTTAAGCGGAGCACAGATACGCAGTATTTT. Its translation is CASSLGFKRSTDTQYF.

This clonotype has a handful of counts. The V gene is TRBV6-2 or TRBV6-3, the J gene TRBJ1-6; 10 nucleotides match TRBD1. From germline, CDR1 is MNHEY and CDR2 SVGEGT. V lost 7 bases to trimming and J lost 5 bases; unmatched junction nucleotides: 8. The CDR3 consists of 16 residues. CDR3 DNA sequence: TGTGCCAGCACCCTCGGGACAGGGGCGAATAATTCACCCCTCCACTTT. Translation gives CASTLGTGANNSPLHF.

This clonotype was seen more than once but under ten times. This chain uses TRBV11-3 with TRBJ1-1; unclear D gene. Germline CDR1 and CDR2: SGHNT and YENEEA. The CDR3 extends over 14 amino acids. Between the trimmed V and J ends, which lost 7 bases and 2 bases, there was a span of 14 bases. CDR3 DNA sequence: TGTGCCAGCAACCCTGGGAGCAGAAACACTGAAGCTTTCTTT. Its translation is CASNPGSRNTEAFF.

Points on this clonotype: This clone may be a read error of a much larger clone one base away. DNA for the CDR3: TGTGCCAGCAGTTACTCGGCGGGAGGCCTTTTCAACGAGCAGTTCTTC. Its protein product is CASSYSAGGLFNEQFF. V is TRBV6-5 and J is TRBJ2-7; 8 bases map to TRBD2. With the DNA end fitting TRBJ2-1 better, the J assignment may be wrong. Germline V gene data show CDR1 as MNHEY and CDR2 as SVGAGI. This CDR3 is built from 16 residues.

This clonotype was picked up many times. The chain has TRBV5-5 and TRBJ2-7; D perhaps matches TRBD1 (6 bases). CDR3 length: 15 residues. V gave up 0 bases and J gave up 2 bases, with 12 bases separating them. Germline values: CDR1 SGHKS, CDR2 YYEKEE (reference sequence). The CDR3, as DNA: TGTGCCAGCAGCTTGGATGGGGGCACCGCCTACGAGCAGTACGTC. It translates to CASSLDGGTAYEQYV.

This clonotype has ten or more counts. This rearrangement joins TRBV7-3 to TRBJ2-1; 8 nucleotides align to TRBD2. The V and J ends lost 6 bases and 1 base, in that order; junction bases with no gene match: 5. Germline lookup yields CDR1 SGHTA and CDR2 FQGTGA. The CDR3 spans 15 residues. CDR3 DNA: TGTGCCAGCAGATCCAGCGGGAGTTCCTACAATGAGCAGTTCTTC. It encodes CASRSSGSSYNEQFF. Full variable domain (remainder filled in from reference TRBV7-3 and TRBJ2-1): GAGVSQTPSNKVTEKGKYVELRCDPISGHTALYWYRQSLGQGPEFLIYFQGTGAADDSGLPNDRFFAVRPEGSVSTLKIQRTERGDSAVYLCASRSSGSSYNEQFFGPGTRLTVL.

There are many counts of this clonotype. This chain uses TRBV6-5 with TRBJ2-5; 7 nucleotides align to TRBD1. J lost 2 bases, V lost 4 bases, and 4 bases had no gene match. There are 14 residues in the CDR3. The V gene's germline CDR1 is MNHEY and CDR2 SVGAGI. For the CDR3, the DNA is TGTGCCAGCAGTTCTCCGGGACAGCAAGAGACCCAGTACTTC. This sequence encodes CASSSPGQQETQYF.

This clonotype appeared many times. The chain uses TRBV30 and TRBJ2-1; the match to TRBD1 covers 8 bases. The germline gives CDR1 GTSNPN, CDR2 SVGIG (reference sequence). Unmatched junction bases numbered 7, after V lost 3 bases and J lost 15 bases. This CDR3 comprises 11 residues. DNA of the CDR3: TGTGCCTGGAGACTCCGACAGGGGTGGTTCTTC. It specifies CAWRLRQGWFF.

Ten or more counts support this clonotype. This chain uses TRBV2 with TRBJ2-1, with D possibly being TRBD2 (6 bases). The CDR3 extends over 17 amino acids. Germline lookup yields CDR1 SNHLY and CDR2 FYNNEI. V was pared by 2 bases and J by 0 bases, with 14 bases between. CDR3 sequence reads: CASSETSSKSSYNEQFF. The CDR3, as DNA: TGTGCCAGCAGTGAAACTAGCTCCAAGAGCTCCTACAATGAGCAGTTCTTC.

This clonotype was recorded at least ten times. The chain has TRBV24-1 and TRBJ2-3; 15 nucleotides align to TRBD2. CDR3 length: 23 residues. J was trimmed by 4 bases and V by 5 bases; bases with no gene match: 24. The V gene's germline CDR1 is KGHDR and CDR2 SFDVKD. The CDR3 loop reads CATSGGGTRAGLAGGPLADTQYF. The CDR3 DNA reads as TGTGCCACCAGTGGGGGGGGCACCAGGGCCGGACTAGCGGGAGGGCCGCTGGCAGATACGCAGTATTTT.

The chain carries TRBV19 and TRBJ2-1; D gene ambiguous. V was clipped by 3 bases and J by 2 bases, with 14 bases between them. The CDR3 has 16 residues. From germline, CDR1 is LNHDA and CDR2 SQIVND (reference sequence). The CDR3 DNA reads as TGTGCCAGTAGTATCCTGAGCAGAGAGGCCTACAATGAGCAGTTCTTC. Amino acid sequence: CASSILSREAYNEQFF.

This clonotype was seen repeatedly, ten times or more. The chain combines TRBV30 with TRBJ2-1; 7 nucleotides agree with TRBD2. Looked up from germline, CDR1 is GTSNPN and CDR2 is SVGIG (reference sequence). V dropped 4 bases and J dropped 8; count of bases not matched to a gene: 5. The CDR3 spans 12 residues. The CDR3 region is CAWTGGTYEQFF. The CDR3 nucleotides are TGTGCCTGGACGGGGGGAACATATGAGCAGTTCTTC.

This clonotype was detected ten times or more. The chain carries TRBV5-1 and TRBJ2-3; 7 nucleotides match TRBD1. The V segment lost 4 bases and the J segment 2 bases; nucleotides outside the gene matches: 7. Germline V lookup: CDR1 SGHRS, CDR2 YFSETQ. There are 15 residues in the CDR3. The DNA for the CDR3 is TGCGCCAGCAGCGACGAGGGACAGTCCACAGATACGCAGTATTTT. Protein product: CASSDEGQSTDTQYF. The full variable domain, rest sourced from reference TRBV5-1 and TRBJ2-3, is KAGVTQTPRYLIKTRGQQVTLSCSPISGHRSVSWYQQTPGQGLQFLFEYFSETQRNKGNFPGRFSGRQFSNSRSEMNVSTLELGDSALYLCASSDEGQSTDTQYFGPGTRLTVL.

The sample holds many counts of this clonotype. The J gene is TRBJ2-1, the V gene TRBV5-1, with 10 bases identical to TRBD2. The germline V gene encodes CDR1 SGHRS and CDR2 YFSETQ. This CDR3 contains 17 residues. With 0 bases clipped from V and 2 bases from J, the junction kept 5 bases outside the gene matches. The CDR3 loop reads CASSLETSGKAYNEQFF. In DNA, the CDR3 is TGCGCCAGCAGCTTGGAAACTAGCGGGAAGGCCTACAATGAGCAGTTCTTC.